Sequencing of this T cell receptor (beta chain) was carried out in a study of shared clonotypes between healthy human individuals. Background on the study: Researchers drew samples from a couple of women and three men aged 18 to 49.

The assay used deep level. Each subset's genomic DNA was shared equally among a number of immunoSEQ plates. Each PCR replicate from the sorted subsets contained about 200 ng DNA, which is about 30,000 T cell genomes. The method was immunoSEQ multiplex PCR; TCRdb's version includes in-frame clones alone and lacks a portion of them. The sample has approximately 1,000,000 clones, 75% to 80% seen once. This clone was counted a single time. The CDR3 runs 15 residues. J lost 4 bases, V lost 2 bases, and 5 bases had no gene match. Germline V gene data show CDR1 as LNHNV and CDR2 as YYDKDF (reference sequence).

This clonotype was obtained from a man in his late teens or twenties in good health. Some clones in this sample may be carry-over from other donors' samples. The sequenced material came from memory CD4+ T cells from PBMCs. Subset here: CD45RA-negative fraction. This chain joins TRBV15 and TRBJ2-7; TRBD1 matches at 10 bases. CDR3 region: CATSRPGQGWYEQYF. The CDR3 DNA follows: TGTGCCACCAGCAGACCGGGACAGGGGTGGTACGAGCAGTACTTC.